Each of the 3 T cell receptor beta chains below was sequenced from the same sample in a study of blood T cells in healthy people across ages. A second about 7 to 11 cycle PCR used barcoded and J-beta primers. One entry per CDR3 protein, called by TCRdb with MiXCR from the 5' RACE reads. This table has approximately 810,000 distinct CDR3 sequences, 30% to 45% appearing once. Sample: blood. All receptors derive from a man aged 18 to 29 in good health.

This clonotype was seen repeatedly, ten times or more. The rearrangement joins TRBV5-5 to TRBJ2-5; tentative D call: TRBD1 (6 bases). The CDR3 is 16 amino acids. Trimming left V 4 bases short and J 2 bases short, with 18 bases between. The germline gives CDR1 SGHKS, CDR2 YYEKEE (reference sequence). The CDR3 is CASSASRDNPQETQYF. CDR3 in DNA: TGTGCCAGCAGCGCCTCCCGGGACAACCCTCAAGAGACCCAGTACTTC.

This clonotype was counted a single time. The chain recombines TRBV20-1 with TRBJ1-1; no clear D. The CDR3 totals 14 residues. CDR1 is DFQATT, CDR2 SNEGSKA, per germline (reference sequence). Trimming shortened V by 6 bases and J by 5 bases, and 19 bases separated the two germline ends. CDR3 sequence: CSAILLQCTTEAFF. The CDR3 nucleotides are TGCAGTGCGATCCTCCTACAGTGTACGACTGAAGCTTTCTTT.

This clonotype came up a few times. The rearrangement links TRBV5-1 to TRBJ1-2; 8 bases line up with TRBD1. Losses at the gene ends were 5 bases for V and 7 bases for J; bases not matched to a gene: 7. This CDR3 is built from 13 residues. From germline, CDR1 is SGHRS and CDR2 YFSETQ. The CDR3 region has the DNA TGCGCCAGCAGAACGACAGGGGCTGGTGGCTACACCTTC. Protein product: CASRTTGAGGYTF.